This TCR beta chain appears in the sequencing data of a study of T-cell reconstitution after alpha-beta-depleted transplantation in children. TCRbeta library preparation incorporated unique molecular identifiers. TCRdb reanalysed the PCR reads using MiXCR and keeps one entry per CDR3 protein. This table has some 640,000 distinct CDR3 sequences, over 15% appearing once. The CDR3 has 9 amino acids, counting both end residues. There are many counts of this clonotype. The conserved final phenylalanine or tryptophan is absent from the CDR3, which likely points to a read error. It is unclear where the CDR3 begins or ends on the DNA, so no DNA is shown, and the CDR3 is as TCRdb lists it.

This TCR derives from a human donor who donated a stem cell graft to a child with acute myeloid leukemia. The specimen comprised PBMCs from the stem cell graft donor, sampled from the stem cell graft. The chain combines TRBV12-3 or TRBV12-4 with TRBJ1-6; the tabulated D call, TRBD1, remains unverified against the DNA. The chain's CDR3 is CASSFRHRC.